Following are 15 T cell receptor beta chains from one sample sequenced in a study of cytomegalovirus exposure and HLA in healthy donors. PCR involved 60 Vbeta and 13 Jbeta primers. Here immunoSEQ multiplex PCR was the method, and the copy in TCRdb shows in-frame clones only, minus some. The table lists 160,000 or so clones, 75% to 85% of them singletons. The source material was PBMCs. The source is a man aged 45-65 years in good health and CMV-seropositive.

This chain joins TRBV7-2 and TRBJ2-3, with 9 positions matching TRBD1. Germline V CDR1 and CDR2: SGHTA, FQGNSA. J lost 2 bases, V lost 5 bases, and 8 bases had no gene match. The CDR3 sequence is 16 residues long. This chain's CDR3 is CASSTNRGPATDTQYF. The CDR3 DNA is TGTGCCAGCAGCACCAACAGGGGGCCTGCCACAGATACGCAGTATTTT.

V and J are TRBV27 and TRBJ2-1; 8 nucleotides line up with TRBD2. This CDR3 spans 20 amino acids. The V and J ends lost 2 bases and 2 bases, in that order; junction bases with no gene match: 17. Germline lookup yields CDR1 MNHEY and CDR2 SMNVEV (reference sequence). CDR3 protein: CASSLGVGQGKRGTYNEQFF. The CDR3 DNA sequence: TGTGCCAGCAGTTTAGGAGTGGGGCAGGGGAAGCGGGGGACCTACAATGAGCAGTTCTTC.

The DNA of the CDR3 is TGTGCCAGCTCACCACTCCCGGGACAGGGGGAAAAACTGTTTTTT. Translation gives CASSPLPGQGEKLFF. The chain carries TRBV18 and TRBJ1-4; the match to TRBD1 covers 10 bases. Trimming cost V 1 base and J 8 bases; bases outside gene matches: 4. From germline, CDR1 is KGHSH and CDR2 LQKENI. This CDR3 comprises 15 residues. Full variable domain (rest looked up from reference TRBV18 and TRBJ1-4): NAGVMQNPRHLVRRRGQEARLRCSPMKGHSHVYWYRQLPEEGLKFMVYLQKENIIDESGMPKERFSAEFPKEGPSILRIQQVVRGDSAAYFCASSPLPGQGEKLFFGSGTQLSVL.

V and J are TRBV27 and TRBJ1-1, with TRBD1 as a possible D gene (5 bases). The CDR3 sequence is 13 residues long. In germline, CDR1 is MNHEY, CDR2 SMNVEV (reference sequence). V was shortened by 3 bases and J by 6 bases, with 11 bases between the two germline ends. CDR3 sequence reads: CASSLRQPPEAFF. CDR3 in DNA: TGTGCCAGCAGTTTGAGACAGCCCCCTGAAGCTTTCTTT.

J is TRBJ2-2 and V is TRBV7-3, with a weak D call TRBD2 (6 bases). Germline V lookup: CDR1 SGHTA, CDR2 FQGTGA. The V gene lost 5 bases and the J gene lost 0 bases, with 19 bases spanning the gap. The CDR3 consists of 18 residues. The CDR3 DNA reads TGTGCCAGCAGCCTCACGGGGGTTGGGGCAGCGAACACCGGGGAGCTGTTTTTT. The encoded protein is CASSLTGVGAANTGELFF.

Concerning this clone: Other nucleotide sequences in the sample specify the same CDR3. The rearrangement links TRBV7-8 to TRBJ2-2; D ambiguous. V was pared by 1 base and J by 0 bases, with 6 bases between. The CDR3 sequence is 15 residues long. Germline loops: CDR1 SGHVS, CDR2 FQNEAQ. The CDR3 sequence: CASSLGQTNTGELFF. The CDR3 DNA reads TGTGCCAGCAGCTTAGGTCAAACGAACACCGGGGAGCTGTTTTTT.

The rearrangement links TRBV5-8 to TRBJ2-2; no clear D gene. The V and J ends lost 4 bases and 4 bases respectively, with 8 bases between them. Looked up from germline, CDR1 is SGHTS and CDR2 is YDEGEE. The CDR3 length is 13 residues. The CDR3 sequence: CASSKPFTGELFF. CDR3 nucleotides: TGTGCCAGCAGCAAGCCCTTCACCGGGGAGCTGTTTTTT.

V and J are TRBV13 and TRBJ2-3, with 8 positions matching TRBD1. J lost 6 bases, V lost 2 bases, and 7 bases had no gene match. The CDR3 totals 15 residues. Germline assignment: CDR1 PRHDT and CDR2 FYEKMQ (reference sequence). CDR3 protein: CASSLKQGESDTQYF. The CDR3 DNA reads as TGTGCCAGCAGCTTAAAACAGGGGGAGTCGGATACGCAGTATTTT.

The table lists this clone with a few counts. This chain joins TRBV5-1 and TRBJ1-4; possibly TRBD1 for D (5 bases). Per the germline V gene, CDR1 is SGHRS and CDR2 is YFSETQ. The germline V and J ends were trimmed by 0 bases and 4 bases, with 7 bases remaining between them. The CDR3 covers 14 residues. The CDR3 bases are TGCGCCAGCAGCTTGGCTCAGGGTAATGAAAAACTGTTTTTT. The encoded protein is CASSLAQGNEKLFF.

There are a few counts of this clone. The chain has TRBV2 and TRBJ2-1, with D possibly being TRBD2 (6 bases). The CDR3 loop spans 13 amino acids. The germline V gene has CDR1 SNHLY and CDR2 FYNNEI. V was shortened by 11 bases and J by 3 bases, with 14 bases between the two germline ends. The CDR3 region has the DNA TGTGCCGGGAGGCGCTCGAGCTACAATGAGCAGTTCTTC. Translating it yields CAGRRSSYNEQFF. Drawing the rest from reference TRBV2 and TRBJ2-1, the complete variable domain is EPEVTQTPSHQVTQMGQEVILRCVPISNHLYFYWYRQILGQKVEFLVSFYNNEISEKSEIFDDQFSVERPDGSNFTLKIRSTKLEDSAMYFCAGRRSSYNEQFFGPGTRLTVL.

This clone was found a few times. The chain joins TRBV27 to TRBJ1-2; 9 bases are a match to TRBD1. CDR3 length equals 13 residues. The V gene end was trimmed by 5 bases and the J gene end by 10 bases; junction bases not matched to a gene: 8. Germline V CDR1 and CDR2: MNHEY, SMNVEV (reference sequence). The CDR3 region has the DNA TGTGCCAGCAGTCCATTCTGGACAGGGGACTACACCTTC. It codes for CASSPFWTGDYTF.

This CDR3 reads CASRVSGVSGGELFF. The CDR3 region has the DNA TGTGCCAGCAGGGTTAGCGGGGTGTCCGGCGGGGAGCTGTTTTTT. This rearrangement joins TRBV28 to TRBJ2-2; 8 bases align to TRBD2. Trimming removed 6 bases from V and 7 bases from J; junction bases left unmatched: 10. The CDR3 loop spans 15 amino acids. The germline CDR1 and CDR2 sequences are MDHEN and SYDVKM.

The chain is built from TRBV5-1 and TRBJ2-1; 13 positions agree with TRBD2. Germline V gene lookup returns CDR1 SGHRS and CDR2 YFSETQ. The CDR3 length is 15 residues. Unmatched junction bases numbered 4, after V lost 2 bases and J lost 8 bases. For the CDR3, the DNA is TGCGCCAGCAGCTTACTAGCGGGGGGGGCGTATGAGCAGTTCTTC. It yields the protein CASSLLAGGAYEQFF.

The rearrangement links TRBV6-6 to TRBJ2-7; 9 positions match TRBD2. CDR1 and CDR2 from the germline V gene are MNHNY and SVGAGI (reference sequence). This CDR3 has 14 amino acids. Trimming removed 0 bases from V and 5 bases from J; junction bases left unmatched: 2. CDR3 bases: TGTGCCAGCAGTTACTCGCCTAGCGGGAACGAGCAGTACGTC. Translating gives CASSYSPSGNEQYV.

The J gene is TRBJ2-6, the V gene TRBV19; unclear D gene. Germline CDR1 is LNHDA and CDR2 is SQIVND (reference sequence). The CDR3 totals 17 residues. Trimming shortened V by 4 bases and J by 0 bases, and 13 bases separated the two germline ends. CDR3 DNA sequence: TGTGCCAGTAGTACCCCGTTCGGCGGCTCTGGGGCCAACGTCCTGACTTTC. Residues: CASSTPFGGSGANVLTF.